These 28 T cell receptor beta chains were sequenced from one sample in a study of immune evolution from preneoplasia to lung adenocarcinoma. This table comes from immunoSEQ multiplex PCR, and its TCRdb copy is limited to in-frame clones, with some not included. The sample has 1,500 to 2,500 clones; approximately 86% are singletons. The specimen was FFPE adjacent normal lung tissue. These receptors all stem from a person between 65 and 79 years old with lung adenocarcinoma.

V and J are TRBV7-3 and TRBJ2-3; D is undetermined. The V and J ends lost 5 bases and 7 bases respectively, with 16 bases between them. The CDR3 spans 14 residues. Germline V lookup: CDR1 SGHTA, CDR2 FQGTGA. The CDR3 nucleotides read TGTGCCAGCAGCCTATCTAGACTCCAGAATACGCAGTATTTT. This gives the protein CASSLSRLQNTQYF.

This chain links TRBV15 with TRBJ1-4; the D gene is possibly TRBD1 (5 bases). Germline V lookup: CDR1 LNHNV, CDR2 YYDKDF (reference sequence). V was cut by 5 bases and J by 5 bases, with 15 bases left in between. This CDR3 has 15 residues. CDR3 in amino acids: CATSAYRDLNEKLFF. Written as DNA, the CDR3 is TGTGCCACCAGCGCTTACCGGGACCTCAATGAAAAACTGTTTTTT.

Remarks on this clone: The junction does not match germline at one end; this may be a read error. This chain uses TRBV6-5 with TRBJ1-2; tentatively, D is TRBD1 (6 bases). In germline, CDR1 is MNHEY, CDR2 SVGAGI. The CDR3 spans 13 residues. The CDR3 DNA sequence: TGTGCTAGCAGTTACGGGGGCGCCTATGGCTACACCTTC. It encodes CASSYGGAYGYTF.

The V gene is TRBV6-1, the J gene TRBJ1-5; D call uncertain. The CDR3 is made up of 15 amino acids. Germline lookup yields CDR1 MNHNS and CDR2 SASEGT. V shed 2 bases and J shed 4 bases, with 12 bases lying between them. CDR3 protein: CASSESWGRNQPQHF. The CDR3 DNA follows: TGTGCCAGCAGTGAATCATGGGGTCGGAATCAGCCCCAGCATTTT.

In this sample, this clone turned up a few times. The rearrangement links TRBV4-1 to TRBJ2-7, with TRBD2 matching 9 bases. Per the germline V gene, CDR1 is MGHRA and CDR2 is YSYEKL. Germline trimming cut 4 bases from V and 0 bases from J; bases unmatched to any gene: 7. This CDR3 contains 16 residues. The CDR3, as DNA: TGCGCCAGCAGCCCGCCGGGACTAGCATACTCCTACGAGCAGTACTTC. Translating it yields CASSPPGLAYSYEQYF.

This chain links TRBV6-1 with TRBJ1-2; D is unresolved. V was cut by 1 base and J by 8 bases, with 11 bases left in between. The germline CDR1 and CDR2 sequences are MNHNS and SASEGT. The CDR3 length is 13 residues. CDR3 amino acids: CASSEEWVRGYTF. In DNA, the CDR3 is TGTGCCAGCAGTGAAGAATGGGTTAGAGGCTACACCTTC.

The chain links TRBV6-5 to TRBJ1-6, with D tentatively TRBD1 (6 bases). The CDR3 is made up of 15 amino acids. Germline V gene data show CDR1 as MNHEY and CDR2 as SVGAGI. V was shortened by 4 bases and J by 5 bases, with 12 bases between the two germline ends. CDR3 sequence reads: CASSSGGRNNSPLHF. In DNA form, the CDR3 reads TGTGCCAGCAGTTCCGGGGGGCGTAATAATTCACCCCTCCACTTT.

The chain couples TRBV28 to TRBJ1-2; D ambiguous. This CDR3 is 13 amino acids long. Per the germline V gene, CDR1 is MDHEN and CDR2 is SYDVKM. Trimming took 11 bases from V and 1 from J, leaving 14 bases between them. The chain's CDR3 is CASTNQDNYGYTF. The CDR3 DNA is TGTGCCTCCACCAATCAGGATAACTATGGCTACACCTTC.

CDR3 DNA sequence: TGCGCCAGCAGCCCAACCACGACTAGCACGGCCGGGGAGCTGTTTTTT. Amino acid sequence: CASSPTTTSTAGELFF. The rearrangement links TRBV4-1 to TRBJ2-2; 7 bases agree with TRBD2. CDR1 MGHRA and CDR2 YSYEKL come from the germline V gene. The CDR3 contains 16 residues. Trimming removed 4 bases from V and 6 bases from J; junction bases left unmatched: 11.

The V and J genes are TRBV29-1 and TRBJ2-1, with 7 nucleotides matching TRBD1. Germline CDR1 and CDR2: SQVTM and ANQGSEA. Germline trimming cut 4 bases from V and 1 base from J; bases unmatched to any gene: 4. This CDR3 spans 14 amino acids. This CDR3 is CSVAAGGSYNEQFF. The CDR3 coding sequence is TGCAGCGTTGCGGCAGGGGGTTCCTACAATGAGCAGTTCTTC.

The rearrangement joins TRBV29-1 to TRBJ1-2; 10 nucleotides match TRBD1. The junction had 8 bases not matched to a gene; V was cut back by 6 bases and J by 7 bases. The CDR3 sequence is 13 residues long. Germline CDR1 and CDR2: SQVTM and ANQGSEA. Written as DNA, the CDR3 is TGCAGCGTAGCCGACAGGGGGCAAGTTGGCTACACCTTC. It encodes CSVADRGQVGYTF.

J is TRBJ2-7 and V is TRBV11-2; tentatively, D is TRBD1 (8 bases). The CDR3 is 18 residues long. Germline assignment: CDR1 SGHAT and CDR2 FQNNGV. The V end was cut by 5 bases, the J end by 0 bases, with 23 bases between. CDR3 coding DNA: TGTGCCAGCAGCCCGGAGGGGATACAGGGGGGGAGCTCCTACGAGCAGTACTTC. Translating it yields CASSPEGIQGGSSYEQYF.

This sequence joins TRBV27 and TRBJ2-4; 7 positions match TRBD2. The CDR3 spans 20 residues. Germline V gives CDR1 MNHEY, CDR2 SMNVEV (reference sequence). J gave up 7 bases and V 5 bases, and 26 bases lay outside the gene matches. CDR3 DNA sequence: TGTGCCAGCAGTCTGGGGGGGAGGGTAGCGGGTAAATTGCCCTGGAACATTCAGTACTTC. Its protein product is CASSLGGRVAGKLPWNIQYF.

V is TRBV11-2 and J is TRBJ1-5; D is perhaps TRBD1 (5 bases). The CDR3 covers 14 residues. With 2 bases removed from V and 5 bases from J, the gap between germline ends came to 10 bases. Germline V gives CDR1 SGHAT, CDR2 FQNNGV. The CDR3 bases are TGTGCCAGCAGCTTAACCTCGACAGATCAGCCCCAGCATTTT. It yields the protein CASSLTSTDQPQHF. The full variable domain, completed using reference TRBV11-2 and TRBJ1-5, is EAGVAQSPRYKIIEKRQSVAFWCNPISGHATLYWYQQILGQGPKLLIQFQNNGVVDDSQLPKDRFSAERLKGVDSTLKIQPAKLEDSAVYLCASSLTSTDQPQHFGDGTRLSIL.

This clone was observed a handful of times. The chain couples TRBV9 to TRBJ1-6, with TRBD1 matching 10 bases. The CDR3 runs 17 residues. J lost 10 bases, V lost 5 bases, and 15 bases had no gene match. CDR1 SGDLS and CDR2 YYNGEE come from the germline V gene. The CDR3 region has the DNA TGTGCCAGCAGTCCCTCAAGGGGGGGGACAGGGGACTCACCCCTCCACTTT. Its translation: CASSPSRGGTGDSPLHF.

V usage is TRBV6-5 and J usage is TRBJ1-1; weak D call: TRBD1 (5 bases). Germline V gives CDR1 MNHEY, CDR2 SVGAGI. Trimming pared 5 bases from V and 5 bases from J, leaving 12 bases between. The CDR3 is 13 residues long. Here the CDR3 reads CASSRGQGTEAFF. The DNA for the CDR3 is TGTGCCAGCAGTAGGGGCCAAGGGACTGAAGCTTTCTTT.

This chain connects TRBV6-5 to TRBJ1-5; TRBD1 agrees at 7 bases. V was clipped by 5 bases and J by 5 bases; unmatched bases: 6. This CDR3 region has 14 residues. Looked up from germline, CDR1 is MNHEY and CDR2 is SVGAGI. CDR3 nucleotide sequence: TGTGCCAGCAGTCCCCAGGGGGGCTATCAGCCCCAGCATTTT. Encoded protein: CASSPQGGYQPQHF.

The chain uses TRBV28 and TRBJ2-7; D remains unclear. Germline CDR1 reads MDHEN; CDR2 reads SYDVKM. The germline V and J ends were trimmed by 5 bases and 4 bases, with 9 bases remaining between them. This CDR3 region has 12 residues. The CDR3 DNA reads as TGTGCCAGCAGTCTCCAGGATTACGAGCAGTACTTC. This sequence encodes CASSLQDYEQYF.

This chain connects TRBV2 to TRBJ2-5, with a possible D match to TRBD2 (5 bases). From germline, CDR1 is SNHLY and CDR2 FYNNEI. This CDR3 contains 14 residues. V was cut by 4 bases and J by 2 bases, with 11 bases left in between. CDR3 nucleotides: TGTGCCAGCAGTGCGGCGGGCTTACAAGAGACCCAGTACTTC. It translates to CASSAAGLQETQYF. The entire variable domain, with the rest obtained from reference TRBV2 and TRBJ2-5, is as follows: EPEVTQTPSHQVTQMGQEVILRCVPISNHLYFYWYRQILGQKVEFLVSFYNNEISEKSEIFDDQFSVERPDGSNFTLKIRSTKLEDSAMYFCASSAAGLQETQYFGPGTRLLVL.

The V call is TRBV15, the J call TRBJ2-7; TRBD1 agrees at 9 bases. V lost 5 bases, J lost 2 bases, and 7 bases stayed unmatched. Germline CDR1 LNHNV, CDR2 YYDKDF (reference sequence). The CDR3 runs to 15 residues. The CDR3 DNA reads TGTGCCACCAGCCCCCGGACAGGGGTCGCCTACGAGCAGTACTTC. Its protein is CATSPRTGVAYEQYF.

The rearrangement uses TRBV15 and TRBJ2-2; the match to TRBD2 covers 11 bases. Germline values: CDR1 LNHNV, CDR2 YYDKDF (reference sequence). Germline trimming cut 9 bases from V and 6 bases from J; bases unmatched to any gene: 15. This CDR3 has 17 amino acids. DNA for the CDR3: TGTGCCACACAGACGCTAGCGGGAGGTTTGGAGGCCGGGGAGCTGTTTTTT. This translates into CATQTLAGGLEAGELFF.

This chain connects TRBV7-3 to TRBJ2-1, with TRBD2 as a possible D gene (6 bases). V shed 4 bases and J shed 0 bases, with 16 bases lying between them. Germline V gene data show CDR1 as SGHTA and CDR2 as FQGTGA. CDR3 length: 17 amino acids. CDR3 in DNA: TGTGCCAGCAGCTGGGGACTCCAGATGAGCTCCTACAATGAGCAGTTCTTC. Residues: CASSWGLQMSSYNEQFF.

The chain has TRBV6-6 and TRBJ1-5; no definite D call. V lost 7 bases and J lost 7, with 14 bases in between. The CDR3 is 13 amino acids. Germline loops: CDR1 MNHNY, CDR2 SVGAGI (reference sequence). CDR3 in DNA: TGTGCCAGCACCTCCGAGGGTGGACAGCCCCAGCATTTT. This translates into CASTSEGGQPQHF.

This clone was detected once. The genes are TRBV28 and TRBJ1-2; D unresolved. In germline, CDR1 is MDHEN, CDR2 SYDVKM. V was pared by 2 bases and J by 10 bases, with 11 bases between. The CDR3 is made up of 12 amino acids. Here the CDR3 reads CASSLGSYHYTF. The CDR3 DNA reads TGTGCCAGCAGTTTAGGGTCGTACCACTACACCTTC.

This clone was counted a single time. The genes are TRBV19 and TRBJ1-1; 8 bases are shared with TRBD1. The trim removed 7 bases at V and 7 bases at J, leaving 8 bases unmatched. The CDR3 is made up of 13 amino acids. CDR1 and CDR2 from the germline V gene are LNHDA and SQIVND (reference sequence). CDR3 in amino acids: CASMGQGANEAFF. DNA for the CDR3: TGTGCCAGTATGGGGCAGGGGGCTAATGAAGCTTTCTTT.

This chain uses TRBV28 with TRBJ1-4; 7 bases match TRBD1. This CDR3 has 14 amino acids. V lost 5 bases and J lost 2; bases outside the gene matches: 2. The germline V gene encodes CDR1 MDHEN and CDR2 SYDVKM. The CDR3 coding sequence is TGTGCCAGCAGTGAGACAGGGACTAATGAAAAACTGTTTTTT. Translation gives CASSETGTNEKLFF.

The chain's CDR3 is CASSEGRSVETQYF. The CDR3 region has the DNA TGTGCCAGCAGTGAGGGGAGGTCAGTGGAGACCCAGTACTTC. J is TRBJ2-5 and V is TRBV2; perhaps TRBD2 as D (6 bases). The germline V gene encodes CDR1 SNHLY and CDR2 FYNNEI. Trimming cost V 3 bases and J 5 bases, with 13 bases left between them. CDR3 length: 14 amino acids.

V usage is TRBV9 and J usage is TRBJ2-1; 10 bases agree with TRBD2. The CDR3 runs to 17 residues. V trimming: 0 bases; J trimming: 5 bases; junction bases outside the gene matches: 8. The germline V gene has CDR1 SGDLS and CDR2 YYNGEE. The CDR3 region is CASSVALAGALDNEQFF. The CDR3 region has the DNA TGTGCCAGCAGCGTAGCGCTAGCGGGAGCATTGGACAATGAGCAGTTCTTC.